This T cell receptor beta chain is from a study of cytomegalovirus exposure and HLA in healthy donors. This CDR3 has 15 residues. Trimming took off 5 bases at V and 6 bases at J, with 21 bases between the two ends. Germline assignment: CDR1 SGHNT and CDR2 YYREEE (reference sequence). Separation from the roughly 670-subject first cohort characterized the roughly 120-subject validation cohort, to which the donors belonged. Only in-frame clones appear in the TCRdb table, and some are missing; sequencing was by immunoSEQ multiplex PCR. Here the sample spans 150,000 to 200,000 clones, more than 80% being singletons.

The origin of this receptor is a man between 18 and 29 years old in good health and CMV-seropositive. The V and J genes are TRBV5-4 and TRBJ2-7; TRBD2 is a possible D gene (6 bases). Sample: PBMCs. The CDR3 DNA is TGTGCCAGCAGGACGCAGAAGACTAGGGTCCGCGAGCAGTACTTC. Translated: CASRTQKTRVREQYF.